The T cell receptor (beta chain) described here comes from a study of response to subunit inactivated influenza vaccine. Deletions cut 5 bases from V and 0 bases from J, with 12 bases between. CDR1 SGHRS and CDR2 YFSETQ come from the germline V gene. The CDR3 consists of 14 residues. This clonotype came up a few times. As yet, its antigen is unknown. Study-wide results and caveats: It was suggested by the authors that few new T cells are recruited by each seasonal influenza vaccination.

MiXCR, run by TCRdb on the RT-PCR reads, gives a single entry per CDR3 protein. The profile covers more than 700,000 distinct CDR3 sequences, with 21% appearing a single time and 10% taken by the ten largest. This clonotype originated in a man in his fifties who received an inactivated influenza vaccine. The input for sequencing was PBMCs from blood, taken more than 4 days after vaccination. The chain is built from TRBV5-1 and TRBJ2-7; the D is unclear. As DNA, the CDR3 is TGCGCCAGCAGTTACAAAGGACCCTCCTACGAGCAGTACTTC. This codes for CASSYKGPSYEQYF.